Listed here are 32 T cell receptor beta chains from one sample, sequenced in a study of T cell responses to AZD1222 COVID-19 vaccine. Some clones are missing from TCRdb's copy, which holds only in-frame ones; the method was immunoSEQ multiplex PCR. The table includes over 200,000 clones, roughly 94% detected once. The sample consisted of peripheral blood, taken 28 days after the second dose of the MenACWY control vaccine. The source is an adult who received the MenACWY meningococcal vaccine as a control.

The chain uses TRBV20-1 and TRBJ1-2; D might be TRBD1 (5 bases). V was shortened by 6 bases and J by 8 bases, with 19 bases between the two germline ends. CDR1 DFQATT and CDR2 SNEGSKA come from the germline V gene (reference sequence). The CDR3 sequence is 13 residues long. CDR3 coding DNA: TGCAGTGCCAGTGGTGTGGGGGAGGAAGGCTACACCTTC. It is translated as CSASGVGEEGYTF.

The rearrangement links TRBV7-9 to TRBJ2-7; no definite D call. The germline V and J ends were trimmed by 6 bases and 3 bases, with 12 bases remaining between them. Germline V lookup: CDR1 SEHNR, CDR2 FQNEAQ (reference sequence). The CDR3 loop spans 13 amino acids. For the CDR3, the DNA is TGTGCCAGCAGTCTACAGATTAACTACGAGCAGTACTTC. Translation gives CASSLQINYEQYF. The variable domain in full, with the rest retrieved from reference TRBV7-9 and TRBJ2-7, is DTGVSQNPRHKITKRGQNVTFRCDPISEHNRLYWYRQTLGQGPEFLTYFQNEAQLEKSRLLSDRFSAERPKGSFSTLEIQRTEQGDSAMYLCASSLQINYEQYFGPGTRLTVT.

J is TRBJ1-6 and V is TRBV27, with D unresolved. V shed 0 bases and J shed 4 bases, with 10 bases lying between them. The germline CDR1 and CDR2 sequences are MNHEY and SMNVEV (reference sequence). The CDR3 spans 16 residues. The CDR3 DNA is TGTGCCAGCAGTTTATCGTGGGCAGGTTATAATTCACCCCTCCACTTT. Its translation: CASSLSWAGYNSPLHF.

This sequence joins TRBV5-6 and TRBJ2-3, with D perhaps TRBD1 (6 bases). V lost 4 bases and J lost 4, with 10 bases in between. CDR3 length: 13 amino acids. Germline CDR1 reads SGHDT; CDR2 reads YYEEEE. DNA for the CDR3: TGTGCCAGCAGCACACAGGGAGCAGATACGCAGTATTTT. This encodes CASSTQGADTQYF.

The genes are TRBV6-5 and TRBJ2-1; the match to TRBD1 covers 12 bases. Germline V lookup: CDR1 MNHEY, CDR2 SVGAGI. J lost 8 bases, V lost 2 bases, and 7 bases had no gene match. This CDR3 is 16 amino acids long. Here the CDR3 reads CASSYPSGQGADEQFF. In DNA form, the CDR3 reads TGTGCCAGCAGTTACCCTTCGGGACAGGGGGCTGATGAGCAGTTCTTC.

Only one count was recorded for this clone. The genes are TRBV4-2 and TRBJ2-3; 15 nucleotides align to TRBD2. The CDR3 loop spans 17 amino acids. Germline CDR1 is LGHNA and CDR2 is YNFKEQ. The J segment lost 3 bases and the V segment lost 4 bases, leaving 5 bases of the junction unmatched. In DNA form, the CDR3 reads TGTGCCAGCAGCCGTCCGGGACTAGCGGGGGGAACAGATACGCAGTATTTT. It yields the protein CASSRPGLAGGTDTQYF.

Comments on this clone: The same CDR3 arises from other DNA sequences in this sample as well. The CDR3 region has the DNA TGTGCCAGCAGCTTAGAGGGGGGCAATCAGCCCCAGCATTTT. Protein product: CASSLEGGNQPQHF. The J gene is TRBJ1-5, the V gene TRBV7-9; possibly TRBD1 for D (6 bases). CDR3 length equals 14 residues. The V gene's germline CDR1 is SEHNR and CDR2 FQNEAQ (reference sequence). Trimming removed 1 base at V and 2 bases at J, with 6 bases between.

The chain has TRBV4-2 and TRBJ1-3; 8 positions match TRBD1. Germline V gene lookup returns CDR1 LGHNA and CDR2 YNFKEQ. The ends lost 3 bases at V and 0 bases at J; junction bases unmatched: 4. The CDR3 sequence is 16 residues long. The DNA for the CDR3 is TGTGCCAGCAGCCATAACAGGGGGGACTCTGGAAACACCATATATTTT. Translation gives CASSHNRGDSGNTIYF.

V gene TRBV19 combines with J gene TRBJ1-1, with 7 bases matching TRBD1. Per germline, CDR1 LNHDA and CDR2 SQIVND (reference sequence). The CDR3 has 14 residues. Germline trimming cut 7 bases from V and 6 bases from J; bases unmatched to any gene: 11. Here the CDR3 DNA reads TGTGCCAGTATGGTTAAGGGGGCGCCGGCTGAAGCTTTCTTT. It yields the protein CASMVKGAPAEAFF.

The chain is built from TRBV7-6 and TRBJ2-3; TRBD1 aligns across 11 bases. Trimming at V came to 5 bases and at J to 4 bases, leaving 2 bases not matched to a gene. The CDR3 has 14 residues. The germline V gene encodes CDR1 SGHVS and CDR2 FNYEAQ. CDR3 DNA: TGTGCCAGCAGCGGACAGGGGGCGGCAGATACGCAGTATTTT. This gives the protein CASSGQGAADTQYF.

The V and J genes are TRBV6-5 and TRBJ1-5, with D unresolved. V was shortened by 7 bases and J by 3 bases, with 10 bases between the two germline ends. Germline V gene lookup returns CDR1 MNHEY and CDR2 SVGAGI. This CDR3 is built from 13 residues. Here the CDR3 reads CASTPGFNQPQHF. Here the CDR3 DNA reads TGTGCCAGCACCCCAGGTTTCAATCAGCCCCAGCATTTT.

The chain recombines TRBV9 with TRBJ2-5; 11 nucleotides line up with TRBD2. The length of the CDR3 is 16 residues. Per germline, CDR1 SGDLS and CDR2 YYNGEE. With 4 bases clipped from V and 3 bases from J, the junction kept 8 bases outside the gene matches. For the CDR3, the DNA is TGTGCCAGCAGCCCCGGGGTAGCGGGGGGGGAAGAGACCCAGTACTTC. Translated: CASSPGVAGGEETQYF.

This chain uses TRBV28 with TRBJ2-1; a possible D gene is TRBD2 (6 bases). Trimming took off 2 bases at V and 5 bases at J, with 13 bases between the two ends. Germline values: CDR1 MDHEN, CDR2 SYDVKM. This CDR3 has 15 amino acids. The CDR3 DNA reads TGTGCCAGCAGTTTAGCCGGGACTGTTCACAATGAGCAGTTCTTC. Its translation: CASSLAGTVHNEQFF.

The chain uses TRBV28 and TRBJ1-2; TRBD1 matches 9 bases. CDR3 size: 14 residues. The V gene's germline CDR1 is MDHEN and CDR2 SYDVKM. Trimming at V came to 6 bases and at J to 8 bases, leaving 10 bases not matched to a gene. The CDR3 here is CASSWTGEGEGYTF. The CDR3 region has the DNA TGTGCCAGCAGCTGGACAGGGGAGGGTGAGGGCTACACCTTC.

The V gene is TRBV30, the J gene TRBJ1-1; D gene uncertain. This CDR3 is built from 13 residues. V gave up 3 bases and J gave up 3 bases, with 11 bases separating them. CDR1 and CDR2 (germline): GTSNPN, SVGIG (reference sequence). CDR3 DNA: TGTGCCTGGAGACTATCAATAGACACTGAAGCTTTCTTT. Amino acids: CAWRLSIDTEAFF. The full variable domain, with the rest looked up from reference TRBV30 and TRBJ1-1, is SQTIHQWPATLVQPVGSPLSLECTVEGTSNPNLYWYRQAAGRGLQLLFYSVGIGQISSEVPQNLSASRPQDRQFILSSKKLLLSDSGFYLCAWRLSIDTEAFFGQGTRLTVV.

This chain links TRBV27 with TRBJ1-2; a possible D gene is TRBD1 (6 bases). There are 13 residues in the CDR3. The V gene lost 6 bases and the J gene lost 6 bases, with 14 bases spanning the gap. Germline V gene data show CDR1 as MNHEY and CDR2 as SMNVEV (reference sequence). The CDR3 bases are TGTGCCAGCAGCCGCAGGGGTTTGGATGGCTACACCTTC. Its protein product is CASSRRGLDGYTF.

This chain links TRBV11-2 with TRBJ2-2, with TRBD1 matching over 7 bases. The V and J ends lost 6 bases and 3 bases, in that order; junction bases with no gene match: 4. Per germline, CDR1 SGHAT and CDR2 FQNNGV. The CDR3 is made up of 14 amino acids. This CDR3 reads CASRSDRYTGELFF. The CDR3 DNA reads TGTGCCAGCAGATCGGACAGGTACACCGGGGAGCTGTTTTTT.

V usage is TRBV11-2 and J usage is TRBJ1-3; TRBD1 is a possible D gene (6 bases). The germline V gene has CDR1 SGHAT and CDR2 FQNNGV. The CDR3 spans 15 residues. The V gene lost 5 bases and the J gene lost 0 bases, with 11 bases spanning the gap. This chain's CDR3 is CASSPGHISGNTIYF. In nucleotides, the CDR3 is TGTGCCAGCAGCCCGGGACACATCTCTGGAAACACCATATATTTT.

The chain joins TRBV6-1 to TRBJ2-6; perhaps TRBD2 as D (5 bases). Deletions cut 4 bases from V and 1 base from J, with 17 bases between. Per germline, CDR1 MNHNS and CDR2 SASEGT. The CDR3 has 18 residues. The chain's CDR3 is CASSAATEGLSGANVLTF. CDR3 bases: TGTGCCAGCAGTGCAGCAACAGAGGGCCTATCTGGGGCCAACGTCCTGACTTTC.

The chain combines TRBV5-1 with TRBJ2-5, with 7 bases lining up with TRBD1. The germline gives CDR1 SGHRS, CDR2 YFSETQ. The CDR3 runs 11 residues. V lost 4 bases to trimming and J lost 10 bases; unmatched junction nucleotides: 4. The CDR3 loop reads CASSLTGNQYF. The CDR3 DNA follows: TGCGCCAGCAGCCTGACAGGGAACCAGTACTTC. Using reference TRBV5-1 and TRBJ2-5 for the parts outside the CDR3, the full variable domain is KAGVTQTPRYLIKTRGQQVTLSCSPISGHRSVSWYQQTPGQGLQFLFEYFSETQRNKGNFPGRFSGRQFSNSRSEMNVSTLELGDSALYLCASSLTGNQYFGPGTRLLVL.

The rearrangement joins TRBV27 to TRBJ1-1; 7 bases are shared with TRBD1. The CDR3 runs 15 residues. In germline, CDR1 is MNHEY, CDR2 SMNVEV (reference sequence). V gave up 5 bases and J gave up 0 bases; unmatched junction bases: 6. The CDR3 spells CASSIQTGLNTEAFF. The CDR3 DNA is TGTGCCAGCAGTATCCAGACAGGGCTGAACACTGAAGCTTTCTTT.

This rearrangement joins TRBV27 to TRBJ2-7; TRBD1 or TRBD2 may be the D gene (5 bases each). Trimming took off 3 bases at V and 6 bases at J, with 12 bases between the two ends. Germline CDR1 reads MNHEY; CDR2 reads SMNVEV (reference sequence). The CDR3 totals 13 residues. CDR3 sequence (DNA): TGTGCCAGCAGTTTCCGGGGACGGGTCGAGCAGTACTTC. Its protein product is CASSFRGRVEQYF.

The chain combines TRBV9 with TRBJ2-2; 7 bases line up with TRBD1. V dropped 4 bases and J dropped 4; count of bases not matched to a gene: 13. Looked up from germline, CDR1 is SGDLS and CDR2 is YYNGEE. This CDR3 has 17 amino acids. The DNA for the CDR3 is TGTGCCAGCAGCCCACAGCTCCGGACAGGCGTCACCGGGGAGCTGTTTTTT. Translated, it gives CASSPQLRTGVTGELFF.

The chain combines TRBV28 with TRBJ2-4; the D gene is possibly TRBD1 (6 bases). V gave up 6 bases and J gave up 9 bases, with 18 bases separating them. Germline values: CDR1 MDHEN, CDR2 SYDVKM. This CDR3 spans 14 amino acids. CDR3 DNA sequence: TGTGCCAGCAGCTTGACAGGTCTGGGTGGCATTCAGTACTTC. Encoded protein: CASSLTGLGGIQYF.

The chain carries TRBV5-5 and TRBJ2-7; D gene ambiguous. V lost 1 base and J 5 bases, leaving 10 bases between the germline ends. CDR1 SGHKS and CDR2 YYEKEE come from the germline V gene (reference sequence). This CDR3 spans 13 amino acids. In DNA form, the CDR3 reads TGTGCCAGCAGCTTGACACCCCCAGACGAGCAGTACTTC. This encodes CASSLTPPDEQYF. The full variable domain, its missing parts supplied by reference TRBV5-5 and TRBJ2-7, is DAGVTQSPTHLIKTRGQQVTLRCSPISGHKSVSWYQQVLGQGPQFIFQYYEKEERGRGNFPDRFSARQFPNYSSELNVNALLLGDSALYLCASSLTPPDEQYFGPGTRLTVT.

This CDR3 is CATTDDSPLHF. CDR3 sequence (DNA): TGTGCCACGACCGATGATTCACCCCTCCACTTT. This chain connects TRBV6-5 to TRBJ1-6; D gene unclear. Trimming stripped 10 bases from V and 8 bases from J, with 9 bases between. There are 11 residues in the CDR3. Germline lookup yields CDR1 MNHEY and CDR2 SVGAGI.

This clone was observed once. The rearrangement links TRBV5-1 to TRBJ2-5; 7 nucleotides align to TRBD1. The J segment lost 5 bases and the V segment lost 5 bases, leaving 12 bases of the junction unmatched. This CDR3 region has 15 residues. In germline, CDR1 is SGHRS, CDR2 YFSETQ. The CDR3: CASSFRQGRQETQYF. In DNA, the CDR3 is TGCGCCAGCAGTTTTCGACAGGGTCGGCAGGAGACCCAGTACTTC.

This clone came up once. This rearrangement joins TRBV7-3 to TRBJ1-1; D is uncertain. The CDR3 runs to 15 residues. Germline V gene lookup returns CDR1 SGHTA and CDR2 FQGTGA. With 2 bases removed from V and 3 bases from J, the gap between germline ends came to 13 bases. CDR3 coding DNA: TGTGCCAGCAGCTTACGCCCGTGGGAGGACACTGAAGCTTTCTTT. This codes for CASSLRPWEDTEAFF.

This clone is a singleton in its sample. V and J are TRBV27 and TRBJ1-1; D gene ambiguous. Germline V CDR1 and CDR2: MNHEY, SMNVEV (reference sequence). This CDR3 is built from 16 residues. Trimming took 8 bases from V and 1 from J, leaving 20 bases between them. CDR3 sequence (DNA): TGTGCCAGCTCTCCCTCCCAGGACGATTGGAACACTGAAGCTTTCTTT. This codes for CASSPSQDDWNTEAFF.

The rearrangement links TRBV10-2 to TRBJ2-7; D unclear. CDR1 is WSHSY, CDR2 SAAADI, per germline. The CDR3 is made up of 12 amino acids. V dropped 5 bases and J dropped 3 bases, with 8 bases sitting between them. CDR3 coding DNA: TGCGCCAGCAGTTTACGGAACTACGAGCAGTACTTC. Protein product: CASSLRNYEQYF.

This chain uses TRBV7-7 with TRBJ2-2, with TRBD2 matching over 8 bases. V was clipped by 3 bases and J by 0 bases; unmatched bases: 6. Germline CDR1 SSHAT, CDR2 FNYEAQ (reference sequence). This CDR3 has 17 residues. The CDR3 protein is CASSFSSGATNTGELFF. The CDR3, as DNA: TGTGCCAGCAGCTTCAGTAGCGGGGCTACGAACACCGGGGAGCTGTTTTTT.

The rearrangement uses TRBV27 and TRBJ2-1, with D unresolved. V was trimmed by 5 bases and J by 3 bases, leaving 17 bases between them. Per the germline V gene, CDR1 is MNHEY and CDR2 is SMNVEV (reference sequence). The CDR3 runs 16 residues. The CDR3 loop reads CASSPQGRVVYNEQFF. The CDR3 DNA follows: TGTGCCAGCAGTCCACAAGGACGGGTGGTCTACAATGAGCAGTTCTTC.